This record looks at one T cell receptor beta chain sequence and its context. The data were obtained in a study of T cells in tuberculosis. Study in general: The T cells targeted glucose monomycolate, a mycobacterial lipid, via CD1B.

The CDR3 runs 16 residues. Germline V lookup: CDR1 SQVTM, CDR2 ANQGSEA. J gave up 0 bases and V 4 bases, and 10 bases lay outside the gene matches. Cells were sorted from thawed PBMC rested overnight and stained with GMM-loaded CD1B tetramer, viability dye and anti-CD3. The lipid loaded on the CD1B tetramers was C32 glucose monomycolate from Rhodococcus equi. The method was immunoSEQ multiplex PCR; TCRdb's version includes in-frame clones alone and lacks a portion of them. The repertoire holds tens of thousands of clones, under 95% seen once, with over 1.5% in the top ten. Sequencing was done on a sample of CD1b-GMM tetramer-negative cells sorted from PBMCs. The sequence was collected from an adult woman with latent tuberculosis. V and J are TRBV29-1 and TRBJ2-3, with 7 bases matching TRBD1. CDR3 loop: CSVGRGTDLSTDTQYF. Here the CDR3 DNA reads TGCAGCGTTGGAAGGGGGACAGACCTTAGCACAGATACGCAGTATTTT.